Below, 29 T cell receptor beta chains from the same sample are listed, as sequenced in a study of Ad26.COV2.S vaccination and SARS-CoV-2 variants. The protocol was immunoSEQ multiplex PCR, while the TCRdb copy is restricted to in-frame clones and leaves out a portion. Of around 300,000 clones in the sample, roughly 90% were seen once. Treatment in this sample: some 20 received Ad26.COV2.S at low or high dose, single or two shots; roughly 5 received placebo; per-sample allocation not given. Collection of the samples took place on day 63 after the first injection of vaccine or placebo. Sequencing was performed on peripheral blood, taken in a trial of Ad26.COV2.S vaccine versus placebo. These receptors all stem from a person between 18 and 59 years old who received the Ad26.COV2.S COVID-19 vaccine or a placebo.

The DNA for the CDR3 is TGTGCCAGCAGTTTCAGGCCCCTGGGTGGCAATCAGCCCCAGCATTTT. It is translated as CASSFRPLGGNQPQHF. V is TRBV27 and J is TRBJ1-5; D call uncertain. The V gene lost 3 bases and the J gene lost 2 bases, with 14 bases spanning the gap. The CDR3 covers 16 residues. Per germline, CDR1 MNHEY and CDR2 SMNVEV (reference sequence).

The rearrangement joins TRBV4-3 to TRBJ1-2; TRBD1 is a possible D gene (6 bases). Germline CDR1 and CDR2: LGHNA and YSLEER. The CDR3 spans 16 residues. Trimming left V 1 base short and J 3 bases short, with 15 bases between. CDR3 sequence reads: CASSQGGAQTDYGYTF. For the CDR3, the DNA is TGCGCCAGCAGCCAAGGGGGGGCCCAGACGGACTATGGCTACACCTTC.

Only one count was recorded for this clone. The V gene is TRBV30, the J gene TRBJ1-5; a possible D gene is TRBD1 (5 bases). Germline V gene sequence: CDR1 GTSNPN, CDR2 SVGIG (reference sequence). Between the trimmed V and J ends, which lost 2 bases and 2 bases, there was a span of 13 bases. The CDR3 extends over 15 amino acids. The CDR3 is CAWSPGGSGNQPQHF. CDR3 bases: TGTGCCTGGAGTCCCGGGGGTTCGGGCAATCAGCCCCAGCATTTT.

The chain employs TRBV19 and TRBJ2-1; D possibly corresponds to TRBD2 (5 bases). Trimming left V 7 bases short and J 5 bases short, with 24 bases between. This CDR3 comprises 17 residues. Germline CDR1 reads LNHDA; CDR2 reads SQIVND (reference sequence). Written as DNA, the CDR3 is TGTGCCAGTACCAGCCTAGAGGGTGGAATTACCGACAATGAGCAGTTCTTC. The encoded protein is CASTSLEGGITDNEQFF. The full variable domain, with the rest looked up from reference TRBV19 and TRBJ2-1, is DGGITQSPKYLFRKEGQNVTLSCEQNLNHDAMYWYRQDPGQGLRLIYYSQIVNDFQKGDIAEGYSVSREKKESFPLTVTSAQKNPTAFYLCASTSLEGGITDNEQFFGPGTRLTVL.

The V call is TRBV6-6, the J call TRBJ2-5; D gene unclear. Germline-derived CDR1 and CDR2 are MNHNY and SVGAGI (reference sequence). V was pared by 6 bases and J by 5 bases, with 19 bases between. This CDR3 has 15 residues. The CDR3 bases are TGTGCCAGCAGCCCCCCAAGTGGCGCTGGGGAGACCCAGTACTTC. Translation: CASSPPSGAGETQYF.

The rearrangement joins TRBV5-1 to TRBJ2-1; 8 positions match TRBD2. The V segment lost 4 bases and the J segment 4 bases; nucleotides outside the gene matches: 7. The CDR3 extends over 15 amino acids. CDR1 and CDR2 (germline): SGHRS, YFSETQ. The CDR3 spells CASSTPGGRYNEQFF. CDR3 DNA: TGCGCCAGCAGCACCCCGGGGGGGCGATACAATGAGCAGTTCTTC.

In nucleotides, the CDR3 is TGTGCCAGCAGCTCCTATGGAGGGACTAGCAATCAGCCCCAGCATTTT. This sequence encodes CASSSYGGTSNQPQHF. The chain combines TRBV5-4 with TRBJ1-5; D perhaps matches TRBD1 (5 bases). From germline, CDR1 is SGHNT and CDR2 YYREEE (reference sequence). With 3 bases removed from V and 0 bases from J, the gap between germline ends came to 13 bases. The length of the CDR3 is 16 residues.

The chain carries TRBV7-9 and TRBJ1-6; possible D gene TRBD1, 5 bases. The CDR3 loop spans 15 amino acids. V was clipped by 3 bases and J by 7 bases, with 13 bases between them. Germline CDR1 reads SEHNR; CDR2 reads FQNEAQ (reference sequence). The CDR3 reads CASSLRDGTNSPLHF. The CDR3 DNA sequence: TGTGCCAGCAGCTTGCGGGACGGCACCAATTCACCCCTCCACTTT. Variable domain in full (rest from reference TRBV7-9 and TRBJ1-6): DTGVSQNPRHKITKRGQNVTFRCDPISEHNRLYWYRQTLGQGPEFLTYFQNEAQLEKSRLLSDRFSAERPKGSFSTLEIQRTEQGDSAMYLCASSLRDGTNSPLHFGNGTRLTVT.

J is TRBJ1-4 and V is TRBV19; unclear D gene. This CDR3 is built from 14 residues. Per the germline V gene, CDR1 is LNHDA and CDR2 is SQIVND (reference sequence). V gave up 3 bases and J gave up 7 bases, with 12 bases separating them. The CDR3 region has the DNA TGTGCCAGTAGTATGAACCCTGAGGGTGAAAAACTGTTTTTT. Encoded protein: CASSMNPEGEKLFF.

CDR3 protein: CASSLASGSRYNEQFF. In DNA, the CDR3 is TGTGCCAGCAGCTTGGCTAGCGGGAGCAGGTACAATGAGCAGTTCTTC. The chain carries TRBV11-3 and TRBJ2-1; 10 bases agree with TRBD2. J was trimmed by 4 bases and V by 3 bases; bases with no gene match: 6. This CDR3 has 16 amino acids. Germline values: CDR1 SGHNT, CDR2 YENEEA.

The chain has TRBV18 and TRBJ2-1; weak D call: TRBD1 (5 bases). The V gene lost 2 bases and the J gene lost 5 bases, with 7 bases spanning the gap. Germline V gene data show CDR1 as KGHSH and CDR2 as LQKENI. The CDR3 runs to 13 residues. Written as DNA, the CDR3 is TGTGCCAGCTCACCAGACAGTGACAATGAGCAGTTCTTC. Translating gives CASSPDSDNEQFF.

The sample holds one count of this clone. The chain has TRBV13 and TRBJ2-7; unclear D gene. Trimming shortened V by 5 bases and J by 0 bases, and 20 bases separated the two germline ends. Germline V gene lookup returns CDR1 PRHDT and CDR2 FYEKMQ (reference sequence). The CDR3 runs to 17 residues. For the CDR3, the DNA is TGTGCCAGCAGCGCTTCAGACTGGCTGCAGCCCTCCTACGAGCAGTACGTC. It is translated as CASSASDWLQPSYEQYV.

This clone was counted a few times. This rearrangement joins TRBV4-3 to TRBJ2-1; D is unclear. This CDR3 is 15 amino acids long. Trimming took 4 bases from V and 0 from J, leaving 10 bases between them. Germline V gene data show CDR1 as LGHNA and CDR2 as YSLEER. Written as DNA, the CDR3 is TGCGCCAGCAGCCGTGACGTGAGCTCCTACAATGAGCAGTTCTTC. Amino acids: CASSRDVSSYNEQFF.

This chain links TRBV2 with TRBJ2-7; 10 nucleotides agree with TRBD1. Trimming at V came to 4 bases and at J to 7 bases, leaving 13 bases not matched to a gene. The CDR3 spans 16 residues. Germline V CDR1 and CDR2: SNHLY, FYNNEI. CDR3 protein: CASSGRLGQGPGEQYF. CDR3 DNA sequence: TGTGCCAGCAGTGGTCGACTGGGACAGGGGCCGGGGGAGCAGTACTTC.

The chain joins TRBV6-5 to TRBJ1-1; possibly TRBD1 for D (5 bases). In germline, CDR1 is MNHEY, CDR2 SVGAGI. The CDR3 spans 14 residues. The V end lost 4 bases, the J end lost 3 bases, and 12 bases lay between the germline ends. The CDR3 DNA reads TGTGCCAGCAGTTTTGCAGGGAAGGACACTGAAGCTTTCTTT. Translating gives CASSFAGKDTEAFF.

This clone was observed once. The V call is TRBV6-2 or TRBV6-3, the J call TRBJ1-6, with D possibly TRBD1 on 6 matching bases. Germline V gene lookup returns CDR1 MNHEY and CDR2 SVGEGT. The CDR3 extends over 16 amino acids. Trimming took off 6 bases at V and 7 bases at J, with 19 bases between the two ends. CDR3 sequence reads: CASSDPGASRNSPLHF. The DNA for the CDR3 is TGTGCCAGCAGCGACCCAGGGGCATCTCGGAATTCACCCCTCCACTTT.

The chain links TRBV18 to TRBJ2-1; D unresolved. CDR1 KGHSH and CDR2 LQKENI come from the germline V gene. V was shortened by 2 bases and J by 9 bases, with 11 bases between the two germline ends. This CDR3 has 13 residues. CDR3 DNA: TGTGCCAGCTCACCAGAACGGATAGGTGAGCAGTTCTTC. Encoded protein: CASSPERIGEQFF. Complete variable domain (other parts from reference TRBV18 and TRBJ2-1): NAGVMQNPRHLVRRRGQEARLRCSPMKGHSHVYWYRQLPEEGLKFMVYLQKENIIDESGMPKERFSAEFPKEGPSILRIQQVVRGDSAAYFCASSPERIGEQFFGPGTRLTVL.

The chain uses TRBV6-6 and TRBJ1-5; no firm D call. The CDR3 is made up of 16 amino acids. V shed 2 bases and J shed 3 bases, with 14 bases lying between them. Germline CDR1 is MNHNY and CDR2 is SVGAGI (reference sequence). CDR3 DNA: TGTGCCAGCAGTTACGTCTCAAACAGCCTCAATCAGCCCCAGCATTTT. It codes for CASSYVSNSLNQPQHF.

This clone was recorded a few times. The chain carries TRBV27 and TRBJ2-2; D gene unclear. V was pared by 5 bases and J by 2 bases, with 9 bases between. The germline V gene encodes CDR1 MNHEY and CDR2 SMNVEV (reference sequence). CDR3 size: 14 residues. The DNA for the CDR3 is TGTGCCAGCAGTCCAAGTAGCAACACCGGGGAGCTGTTTTTT. Translated: CASSPSSNTGELFF.

This clone turned up a few times. This rearrangement joins TRBV6-2 or TRBV6-3 to TRBJ1-5, with unresolved D. V lost 2 bases and J lost 2, with 16 bases in between. This CDR3 is 17 amino acids long. The germline V gene has CDR1 MNHEY and CDR2 SVGEGT. Here the CDR3 reads CASSYKILVSGNQPQHF. As DNA, the CDR3 is TGTGCCAGCAGTTACAAGATATTGGTGTCTGGCAATCAGCCCCAGCATTTT.

The V and J genes are TRBV27 and TRBJ2-3; 13 nucleotides align to TRBD2. Germline trimming cut 9 bases from V and 3 bases from J; bases unmatched to any gene: 12. CDR3 length equals 17 residues. CDR1 is MNHEY, CDR2 SMNVEV, per germline (reference sequence). Here the CDR3 DNA reads TGTGCCAGTTTGGGGCGGGGACTAGCGGGGCTAACAGATACGCAGTATTTT. This gives the protein CASLGRGLAGLTDTQYF.

Within the sample, this clone is medium-sized. The chain couples TRBV19 to TRBJ1-3, with D possibly being TRBD1 (5 bases). V was clipped by 6 bases and J by 6 bases, with 15 bases between them. Germline-derived CDR1 and CDR2 are LNHDA and SQIVND (reference sequence). This CDR3 comprises 14 residues. The CDR3 DNA is TGTGCCAGTAGCTCCCTGGAGGGGTTAAACACCATATATTTT. It codes for CASSSLEGLNTIYF. The variable domain in full, completed from reference TRBV19 and TRBJ1-3, reads DGGITQSPKYLFRKEGQNVTLSCEQNLNHDAMYWYRQDPGQGLRLIYYSQIVNDFQKGDIAEGYSVSREKKESFPLTVTSAQKNPTAFYLCASSSLEGLNTIYFGEGSWLTVV.

This chain connects TRBV19 to TRBJ1-5; a weak D match, TRBD1 (5 bases). Germline-derived CDR1 and CDR2 are LNHDA and SQIVND (reference sequence). Trimming cost V 4 bases and J 4 bases, with 8 bases left between them. This CDR3 has 13 residues. CDR3 DNA sequence: TGTGCCAGTAGTAAAACAGGTAATCAGCCCCAGCATTTT. Protein product: CASSKTGNQPQHF.

The chain combines TRBV2 with TRBJ1-4, with no clear D. The ends were cut back, 8 bases at V and 4 bases at J, with 2 bases in the middle. CDR1 and CDR2 (germline): SNHLY, FYNNEI. There are 10 residues in the CDR3. Here the CDR3 DNA reads TGTGCCAGCGATAATGAAAAACTGTTTTTT. This sequence encodes CASDNEKLFF.

The chain uses TRBV18 and TRBJ2-7, with unresolved D. V was cut by 2 bases and J by 1 base, with 6 bases left in between. Germline CDR1 is KGHSH and CDR2 is LQKENI. The CDR3 is 13 residues long. This CDR3 is CASSPDWSYEQYV. CDR3 bases: TGTGCCAGCTCACCAGACTGGTCCTACGAGCAGTACGTC.

This chain connects TRBV9 to TRBJ2-3, with 11 nucleotides matching TRBD2. J gave up 2 bases and V 4 bases, and 3 bases lay outside the gene matches. Germline V gene data show CDR1 as SGDLS and CDR2 as YYNGEE. CDR3 length: 15 residues. Written as DNA, the CDR3 is TGTGCCAGCAGCCCGACTAGCGGGGACACAGATACGCAGTATTTT. Residues: CASSPTSGDTDTQYF.

The chain combines TRBV30 with TRBJ1-4, with 9 positions matching TRBD1. The CDR3 has 16 residues. V shed 0 bases, J shed 8 bases, and the junction held 10 bases outside the gene matches. CDR1 is GTSNPN, CDR2 SVGIG, per germline (reference sequence). In DNA, the CDR3 is TGTGCCTGGAGTGTAAGGACAGGGGTGGGTTGGGAAAAACTGTTTTTT. Encoded protein: CAWSVRTGVGWEKLFF.

The rearrangement links TRBV2 to TRBJ2-7, with D tentatively TRBD1 (6 bases). Trimming took off 6 bases at V and 2 bases at J, with 11 bases between the two ends. This CDR3 is 13 amino acids long. The germline V gene has CDR1 SNHLY and CDR2 FYNNEI. CDR3 residues: CASSDRFPYEQYF. CDR3 in DNA: TGTGCCAGCAGCGACAGGTTCCCCTACGAGCAGTACTTC.

V is TRBV14 and J is TRBJ2-7; D ambiguous. The germline gives CDR1 SGHDN, CDR2 FVKESK. The CDR3 runs 13 residues. The V end was cut by 1 base, the J end by 6 bases, with 10 bases between. As DNA, the CDR3 is TGTGCCAGCAGCCAAGTTCCTGGGTCCGAGCAGTACTTC. Translation gives CASSQVPGSEQYF.